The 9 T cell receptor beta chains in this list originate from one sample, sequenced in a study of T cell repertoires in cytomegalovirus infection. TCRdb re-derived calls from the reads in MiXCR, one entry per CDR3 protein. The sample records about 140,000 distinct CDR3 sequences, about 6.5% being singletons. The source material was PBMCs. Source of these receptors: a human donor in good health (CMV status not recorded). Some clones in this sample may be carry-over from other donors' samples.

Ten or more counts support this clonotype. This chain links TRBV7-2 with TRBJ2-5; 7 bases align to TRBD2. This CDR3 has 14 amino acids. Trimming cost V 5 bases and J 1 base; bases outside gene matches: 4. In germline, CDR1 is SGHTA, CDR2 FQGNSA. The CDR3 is CASSRGGGQETQYF. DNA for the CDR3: TGTGCCAGCAGCCGGGGCGGGGGCCAAGAGACCCAGTACTTC.

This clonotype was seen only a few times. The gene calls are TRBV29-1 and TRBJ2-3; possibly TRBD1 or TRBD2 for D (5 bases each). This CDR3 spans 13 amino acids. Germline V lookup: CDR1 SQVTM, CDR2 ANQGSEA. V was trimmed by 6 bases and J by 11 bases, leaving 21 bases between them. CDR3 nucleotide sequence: TGCAGCGTCGAAACCGGGGCCCTGGCTCTGCAGTATTTT. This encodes CSVETGALALQYF.

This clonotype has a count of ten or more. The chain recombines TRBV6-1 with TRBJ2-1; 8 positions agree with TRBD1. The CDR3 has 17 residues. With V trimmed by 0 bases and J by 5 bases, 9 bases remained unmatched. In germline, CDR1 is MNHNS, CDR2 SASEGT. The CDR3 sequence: CASSEALGQGANNEQFF. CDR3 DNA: TGTGCCAGCAGTGAAGCGCTAGGGCAGGGGGCGAACAATGAGCAGTTCTTC.

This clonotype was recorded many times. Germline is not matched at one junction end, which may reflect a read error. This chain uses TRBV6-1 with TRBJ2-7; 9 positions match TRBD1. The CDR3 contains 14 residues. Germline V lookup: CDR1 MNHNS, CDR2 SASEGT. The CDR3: CASSSGQGSFEQYF. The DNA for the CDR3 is TGTGCCAGCAGCTCGGGACAGGGCTCCTTCGAGCAGTACTTC.

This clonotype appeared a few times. CDR3 coding DNA: TGTGCCAGCAGGACGGCTTCACCCCTCCACTTT. Its protein product is CASRTASPLHF. This rearrangement joins TRBV28 to TRBJ1-6; D gene ambiguous. The V and J ends lost 6 bases and 9 bases respectively, with 6 bases between them. This CDR3 is built from 11 residues. Germline V gene sequence: CDR1 MDHEN, CDR2 SYDVKM.

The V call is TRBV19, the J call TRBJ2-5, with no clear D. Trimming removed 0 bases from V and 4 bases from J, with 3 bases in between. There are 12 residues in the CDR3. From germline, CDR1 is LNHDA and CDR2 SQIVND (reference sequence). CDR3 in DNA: TGTGCCAGTAGTATAGATCGAGAGACCCAGTACTTC. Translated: CASSIDRETQYF.

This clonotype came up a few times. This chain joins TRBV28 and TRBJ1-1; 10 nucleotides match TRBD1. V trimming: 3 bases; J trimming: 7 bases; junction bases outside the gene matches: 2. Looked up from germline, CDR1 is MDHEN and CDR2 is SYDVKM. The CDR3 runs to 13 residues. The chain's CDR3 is CASSFRDRGEAFF. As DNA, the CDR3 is TGTGCCAGCAGTTTTAGGGACAGGGGTGAAGCTTTCTTT.

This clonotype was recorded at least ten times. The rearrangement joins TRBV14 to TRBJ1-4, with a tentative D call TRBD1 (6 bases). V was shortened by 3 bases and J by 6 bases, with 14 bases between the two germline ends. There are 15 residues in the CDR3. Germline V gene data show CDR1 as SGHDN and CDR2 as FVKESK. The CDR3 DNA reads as TGTGCCAGCAGCCACACCGGTACAGGGCATGAAAAACTGTTTTTT. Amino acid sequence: CASSHTGTGHEKLFF.

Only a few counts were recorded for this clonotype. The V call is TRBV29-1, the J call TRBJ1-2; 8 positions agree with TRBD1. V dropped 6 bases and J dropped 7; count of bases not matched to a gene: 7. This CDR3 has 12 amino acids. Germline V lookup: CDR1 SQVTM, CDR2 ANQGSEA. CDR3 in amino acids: CSVVTGEGGYTF. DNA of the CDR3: TGCAGCGTCGTGACAGGGGAGGGTGGCTACACCTTC.